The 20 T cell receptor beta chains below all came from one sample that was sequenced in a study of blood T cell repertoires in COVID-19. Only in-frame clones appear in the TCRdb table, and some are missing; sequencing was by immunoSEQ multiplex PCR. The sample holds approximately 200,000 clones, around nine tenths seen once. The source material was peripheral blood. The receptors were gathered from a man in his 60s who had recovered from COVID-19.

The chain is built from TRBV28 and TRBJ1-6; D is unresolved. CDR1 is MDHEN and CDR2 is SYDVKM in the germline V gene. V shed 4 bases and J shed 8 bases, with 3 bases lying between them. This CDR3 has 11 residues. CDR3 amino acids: CASSSDSPLHF. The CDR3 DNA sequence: TGTGCCAGCAGTTCCGATTCACCCCTCCACTTT.

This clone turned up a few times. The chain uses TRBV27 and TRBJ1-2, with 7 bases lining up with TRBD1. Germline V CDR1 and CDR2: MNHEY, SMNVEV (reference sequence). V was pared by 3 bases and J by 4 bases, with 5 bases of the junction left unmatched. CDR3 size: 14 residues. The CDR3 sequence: CASSFHRGSYGYTF. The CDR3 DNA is TGTGCCAGCAGTTTCCACAGGGGAAGCTATGGCTACACCTTC.

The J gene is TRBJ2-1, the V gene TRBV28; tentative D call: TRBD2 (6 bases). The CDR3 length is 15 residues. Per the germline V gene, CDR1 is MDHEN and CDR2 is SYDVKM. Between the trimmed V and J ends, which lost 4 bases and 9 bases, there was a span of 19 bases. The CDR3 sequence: CASSSPGGPGIEQFF. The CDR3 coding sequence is TGTGCCAGCAGTTCCCCCGGAGGGCCAGGAATTGAGCAGTTCTTC.

The DNA for the CDR3 is TGTGCCAGCAGCCAATATACAGGGTATTCACCCCTCCACTTT. Its translation: CASSQYTGYSPLHF. The chain links TRBV14 to TRBJ1-6, with D perhaps TRBD1 (6 bases). CDR1 and CDR2 (germline): SGHDN, FVKESK. This CDR3 has 14 residues. Trimming left V 2 bases short and J 8 bases short, with 10 bases between.

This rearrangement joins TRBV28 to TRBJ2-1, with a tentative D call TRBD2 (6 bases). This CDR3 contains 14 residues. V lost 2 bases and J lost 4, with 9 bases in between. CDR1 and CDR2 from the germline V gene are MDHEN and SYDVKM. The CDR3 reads CASSLVGGYNEQFF. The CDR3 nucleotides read TGTGCCAGCAGTTTAGTGGGAGGATACAATGAGCAGTTCTTC.

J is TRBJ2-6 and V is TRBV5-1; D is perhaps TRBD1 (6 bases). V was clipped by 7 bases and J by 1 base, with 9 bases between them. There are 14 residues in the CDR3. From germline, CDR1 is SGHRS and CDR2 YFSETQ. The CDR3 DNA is TGCGCCAGCTCAGACAGGTCTGGGGCCAACGTCCTGACTTTC. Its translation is CASSDRSGANVLTF.

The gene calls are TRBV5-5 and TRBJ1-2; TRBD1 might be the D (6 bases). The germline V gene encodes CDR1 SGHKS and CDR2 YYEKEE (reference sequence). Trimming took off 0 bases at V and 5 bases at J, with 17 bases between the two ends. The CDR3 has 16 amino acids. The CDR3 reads CASSLAGEGGPYGYTF. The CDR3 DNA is TGTGCCAGCAGCTTGGCTGGGGAAGGGGGACCATATGGCTACACCTTC.

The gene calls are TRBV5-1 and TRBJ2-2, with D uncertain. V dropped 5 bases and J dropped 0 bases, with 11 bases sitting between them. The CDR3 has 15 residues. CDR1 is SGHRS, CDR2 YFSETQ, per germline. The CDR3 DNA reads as TGCGCCAGCAGTGATCAGGCCCCGAACACCGGGGAGCTGTTTTTT. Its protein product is CASSDQAPNTGELFF.

CDR3 DNA: TGTGCCAGTAGTACTAGCGGGAGGGCCGGCGAGCAGTTCTTC. Translated: CASSTSGRAGEQFF. This chain links TRBV19 with TRBJ2-1; 12 nucleotides align to TRBD2. Germline V gives CDR1 LNHDA, CDR2 SQIVND (reference sequence). This CDR3 is built from 14 residues. Losses at the gene ends were 4 bases for V and 10 bases for J; bases not matched to a gene: 5.

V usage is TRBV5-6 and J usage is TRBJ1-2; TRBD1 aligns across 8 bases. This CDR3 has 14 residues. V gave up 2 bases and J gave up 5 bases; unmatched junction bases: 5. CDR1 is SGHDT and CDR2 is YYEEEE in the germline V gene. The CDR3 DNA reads TGTGCCAGCAGCTTCGGACAGGGTGGATATGGCTACACCTTC. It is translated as CASSFGQGGYGYTF.

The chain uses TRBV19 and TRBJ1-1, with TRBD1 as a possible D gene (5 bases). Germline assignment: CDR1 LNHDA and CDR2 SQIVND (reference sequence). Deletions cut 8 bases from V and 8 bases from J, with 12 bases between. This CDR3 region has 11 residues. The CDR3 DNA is TGTGCCAGTTGCAGGGAATCCGAAGCTTTCTTT. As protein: CASCRESEAFF.

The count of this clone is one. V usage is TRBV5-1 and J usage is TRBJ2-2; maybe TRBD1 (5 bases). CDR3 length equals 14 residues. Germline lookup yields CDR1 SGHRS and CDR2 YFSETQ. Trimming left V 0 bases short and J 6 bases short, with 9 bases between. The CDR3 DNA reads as TGCGCCAGCAGCTTGGTAGGGGCCCCCGGGGAGCTGTTTTTT. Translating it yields CASSLVGAPGELFF.

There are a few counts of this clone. As DNA, the CDR3 is TGTGCCAGCTCCCGGGGACAGCTGTCGGGCTCTGGAAACACCATATATTTT. Translated: CASSRGQLSGSGNTIYF. The J gene is TRBJ1-3, the V gene TRBV18; 7 bases agree with TRBD1. Germline V gene lookup returns CDR1 KGHSH and CDR2 LQKENI. V shed 6 bases, J shed 0 bases, and the junction held 11 bases outside the gene matches. There are 17 residues in the CDR3.

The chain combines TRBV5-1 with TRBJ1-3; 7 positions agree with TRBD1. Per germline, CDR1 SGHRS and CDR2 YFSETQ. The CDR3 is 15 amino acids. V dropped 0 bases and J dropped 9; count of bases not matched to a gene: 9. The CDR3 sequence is CASSLESTGDSTIYF. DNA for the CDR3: TGCGCCAGCAGCTTGGAGAGTACAGGGGATTCCACCATATATTTT.

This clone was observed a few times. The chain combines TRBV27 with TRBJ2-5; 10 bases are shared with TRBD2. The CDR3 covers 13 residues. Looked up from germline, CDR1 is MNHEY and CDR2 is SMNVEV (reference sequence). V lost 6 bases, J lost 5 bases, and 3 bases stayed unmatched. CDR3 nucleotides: TGTGCCAGCAGGCTGGGACTAGCGGAGACCCAGTACTTC. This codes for CASRLGLAETQYF.

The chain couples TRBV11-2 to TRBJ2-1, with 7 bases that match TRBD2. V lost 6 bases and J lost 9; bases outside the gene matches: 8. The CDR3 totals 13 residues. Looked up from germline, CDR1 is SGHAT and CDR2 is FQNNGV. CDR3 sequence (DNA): TGTGCCAGCAGTAGGGACTACTCCGGTGAGCAGTTCTTC. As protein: CASSRDYSGEQFF.

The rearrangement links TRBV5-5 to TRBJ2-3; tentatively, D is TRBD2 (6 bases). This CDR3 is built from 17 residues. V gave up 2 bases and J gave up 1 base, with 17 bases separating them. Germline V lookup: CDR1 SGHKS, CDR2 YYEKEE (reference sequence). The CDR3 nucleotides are TGTGCCAGCAGCTTCGTAGGGGCGGGATCGGGCACAGATACGCAGTATTTT. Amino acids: CASSFVGAGSGTDTQYF. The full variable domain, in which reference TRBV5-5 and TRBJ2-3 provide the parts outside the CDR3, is DAGVTQSPTHLIKTRGQQVTLRCSPISGHKSVSWYQQVLGQGPQFIFQYYEKEERGRGNFPDRFSARQFPNYSSELNVNALLLGDSALYLCASSFVGAGSGTDTQYFGPGTRLTVL.

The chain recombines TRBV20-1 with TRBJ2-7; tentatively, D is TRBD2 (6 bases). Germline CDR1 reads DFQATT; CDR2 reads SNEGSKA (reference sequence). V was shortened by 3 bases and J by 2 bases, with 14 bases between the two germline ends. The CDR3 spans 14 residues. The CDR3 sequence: CSASVAGTTYEQYF. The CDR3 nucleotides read TGCAGTGCTAGTGTGGCGGGGACCACCTACGAGCAGTACTTC.

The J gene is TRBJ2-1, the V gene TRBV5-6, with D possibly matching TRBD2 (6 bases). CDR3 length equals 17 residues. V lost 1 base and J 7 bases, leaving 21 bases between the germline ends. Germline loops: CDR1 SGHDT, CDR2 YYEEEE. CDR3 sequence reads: CASSLYLAFTPGNEQFF. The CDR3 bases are TGTGCCAGCAGCTTGTACCTAGCGTTCACTCCGGGGAATGAGCAGTTCTTC.

The CDR3 loop reads CASSLQGSQETQYF. For the CDR3, the DNA is TGTGCCAGCAGCTTGCAGGGATCCCAAGAGACCCAGTACTTC. The chain carries TRBV5-4 and TRBJ2-5; a weak D match, TRBD1 (5 bases). V dropped 1 base and J dropped 1 base, with 8 bases sitting between them. The CDR3 totals 14 residues. Germline CDR1 reads SGHNT; CDR2 reads YYREEE (reference sequence). Complete variable domain (other parts from reference TRBV5-4 and TRBJ2-5): ETGVTQSPTHLIKTRGQQVTLRCSSQSGHNTVSWYQQALGQGPQFIFQYYREEENGRGNFPPRFSGLQFPNYSSELNVNALELDDSALYLCASSLQGSQETQYFGPGTRLLVL.